Presented here are 7 T cell receptor beta chains from one specimen sequenced in a study of blood T cell repertoires in COVID-19. Data came from immunoSEQ multiplex PCR; TCRdb stores just in-frame clones and leaves some out. The table has about 250,000 clones, just over 90% seen once. Sequenced: PBMCs or T cells enriched from blood (not recorded which). Every receptor here comes from a woman in her late teens or twenties who had recovered from COVID-19.

V and J are TRBV18 and TRBJ1-5; D remains unclear. Trimming shortened V by 4 bases and J by 4 bases, and 11 bases separated the two germline ends. Germline CDR1 is KGHSH and CDR2 is LQKENI. The CDR3 runs 14 residues. Written as DNA, the CDR3 is TGTGCCAGCTCACTCGGTCTGTCTAATCAGCCCCAGCATTTT. This gives the protein CASSLGLSNQPQHF.

The chain carries TRBV2 and TRBJ1-1; weak D call: TRBD1 (5 bases). The CDR3 has 13 amino acids. Germline loops: CDR1 SNHLY, CDR2 FYNNEI. Trimming took 6 bases from V and 2 from J, leaving 10 bases between them. The CDR3 loop is CASRVQVNTEAFF. CDR3 DNA: TGTGCCAGCAGGGTACAGGTTAACACTGAAGCTTTCTTT.

The V call is TRBV5-1, the J call TRBJ1-2; weak D call: TRBD1 (6 bases). Germline V gene data show CDR1 as SGHRS and CDR2 as YFSETQ. Trimming cost V 4 bases and J 8 bases, with 12 bases left between them. The CDR3 runs to 12 residues. CDR3 sequence (DNA): TGCGCCAGCAGCCGCTCAGGGGAAGGCTACACCTTC. Translation gives CASSRSGEGYTF.

The V and J genes are TRBV2 and TRBJ2-7, with 7 bases that match TRBD2. The CDR3 sequence is 14 residues long. Germline trimming cut 5 bases from V and 3 bases from J; bases unmatched to any gene: 7. CDR1 is SNHLY and CDR2 is FYNNEI in the germline V gene. This chain's CDR3 is CASSRLALSYEQYF. CDR3 coding DNA: TGTGCCAGCAGTCGACTAGCACTGAGCTACGAGCAGTACTTC.

This chain links TRBV27 with TRBJ1-5; D might be TRBD1 (6 bases). The CDR3 is 15 amino acids. V lost 6 bases to trimming and J lost 2 bases, with 14 bases between them. Germline CDR1 and CDR2: MNHEY and SMNVEV (reference sequence). The CDR3 DNA follows: TGTGCCAGCAGGGGGGACATTTCGGGCAATCAGCCCCAGCATTTT. Translating it yields CASRGDISGNQPQHF.

V is TRBV6-5 and J is TRBJ1-2; tentative D call: TRBD1 (6 bases). Germline V gives CDR1 MNHEY, CDR2 SVGAGI. The CDR3 is 14 residues long. V lost 5 bases, J lost 4 bases, and 14 bases lay in between. The CDR3 sequence is CASSSPDRAYGYTF. The CDR3 DNA sequence: TGTGCCAGCAGTAGTCCGGACAGAGCCTATGGCTACACCTTC.

The CDR3: CASSLMTGTNQPQHF. The CDR3 region has the DNA TGTGCCAGCAGCTTAATGACAGGGACTAATCAGCCCCAGCATTTT. The J gene is TRBJ1-5, the V gene TRBV7-8, with 7 bases fitting TRBD1. Losses at the gene ends were 2 bases for V and 4 bases for J; bases not matched to a gene: 5. The CDR3 spans 15 residues. Germline loops: CDR1 SGHVS, CDR2 FQNEAQ.